The entry that follows covers one T cell receptor (beta chain) sequence. Its cognate antigen is unknown. This sample stems from a study of shared clonotypes between healthy human individuals. Generated by immunoSEQ multiplex PCR, the TCRdb table keeps only in-frame clones and is missing some. The sample records 740,000 or so clones, around 78% being singletons. Whole-study findings and limits: Relative to memory subsets, naive subsets generally showed larger estimated richness.

The CDR3 runs 16 residues. Per germline, CDR1 SGHDT and CDR2 YYEEEE. V was pared by 0 bases and J by 3 bases, with 13 bases between. The sample comprised memory CD4+ T cells sorted from blood. Subset of the sample: CD45RA-negative fraction. The clonotype was recovered from a woman in her twenties or thirties in good health. The genes are TRBV5-6 and TRBJ1-5; maybe TRBD1 (6 bases). The chain's CDR3 is CASSLDREKPNQPQHF. The CDR3 DNA follows: TGTGCCAGCAGCTTGGACAGGGAAAAGCCCAATCAGCCCCAGCATTTT. Drawing the rest from reference TRBV5-6 and TRBJ1-5, the complete variable domain is DAGVTQSPTHLIKTRGQQVTLRCSPKSGHDTVSWYQQALGQGPQFIFQYYEEEERQRGNFPDRFSGHQFPNYSSELNVNALLLGDSALYLCASSLDREKPNQPQHFGDGTRLSIL.